This T cell receptor beta chain was sequenced during a study of T cell responses to AZD1222 COVID-19 vaccine. Trimming took off 9 bases at V and 4 bases at J, with 21 bases between the two ends. The CDR3 runs to 15 residues. Germline CDR1 MNHEY, CDR2 SVGAGI. Study observations and caveats: Recipients of two AZD1222 doses showed rising Spike-specific TCR breadth and depth. The peak T cell response came first, and repertoires were sampled only after it.

Method: immunoSEQ multiplex PCR; TCRdb's copy keeps in-frame clones and lacks some. The repertoire holds about 120,000 clones, with about 89% as singletons. Concerning this clone itself: The antigen is undetermined.

The source is an adult in good health. The source was peripheral blood, collected on day 0 of MenACWY control vaccination. The chain joins TRBV6-5 to TRBJ1-2; weak D call: TRBD1 (6 bases). The CDR3, as DNA: TGTGCCAGTAGTCAGGGGAGGTCCAGACCCTATGGCTACACCTTC. Amino acid sequence: CASSQGRSRPYGYTF.